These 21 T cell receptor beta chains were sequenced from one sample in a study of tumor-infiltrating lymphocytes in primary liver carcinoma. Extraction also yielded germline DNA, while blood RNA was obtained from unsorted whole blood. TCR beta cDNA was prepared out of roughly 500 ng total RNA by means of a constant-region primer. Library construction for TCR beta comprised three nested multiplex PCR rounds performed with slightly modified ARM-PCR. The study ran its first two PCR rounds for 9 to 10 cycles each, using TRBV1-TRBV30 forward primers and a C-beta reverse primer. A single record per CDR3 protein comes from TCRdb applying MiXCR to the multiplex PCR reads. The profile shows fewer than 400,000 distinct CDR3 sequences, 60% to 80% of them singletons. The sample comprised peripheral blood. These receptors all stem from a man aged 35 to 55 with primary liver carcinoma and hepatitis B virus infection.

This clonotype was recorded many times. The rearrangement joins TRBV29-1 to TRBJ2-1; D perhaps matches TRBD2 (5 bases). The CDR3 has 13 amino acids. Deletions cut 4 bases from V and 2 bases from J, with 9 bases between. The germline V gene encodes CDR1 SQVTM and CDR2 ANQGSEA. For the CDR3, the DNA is TGCAGCGTTGGTCCGGGGACCTACAATGAGCAGTTCTTC. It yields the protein CSVGPGTYNEQFF.

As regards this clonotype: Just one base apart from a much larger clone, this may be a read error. In DNA form, the CDR3 reads TGTGCCAGCAGTCCCGGGACGGGGACTCACAATGAGCAGTTCTTC. Its translation: CASSPGTGTHNEQFF. This chain connects TRBV12-3 or TRBV12-4 to TRBJ2-1; tentative D call: TRBD2 (6 bases). V gave up 5 bases and J gave up 5 bases, with 16 bases separating them. The CDR3 sequence is 15 residues long.

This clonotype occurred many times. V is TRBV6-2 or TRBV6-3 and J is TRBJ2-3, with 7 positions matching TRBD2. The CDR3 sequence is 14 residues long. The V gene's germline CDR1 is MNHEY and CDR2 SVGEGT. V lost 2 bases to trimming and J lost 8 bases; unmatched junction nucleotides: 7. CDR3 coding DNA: TGTGCCAGCAGTTACACAGGACTAGGAGGTACGCAGTATTTT. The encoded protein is CASSYTGLGGTQYF.

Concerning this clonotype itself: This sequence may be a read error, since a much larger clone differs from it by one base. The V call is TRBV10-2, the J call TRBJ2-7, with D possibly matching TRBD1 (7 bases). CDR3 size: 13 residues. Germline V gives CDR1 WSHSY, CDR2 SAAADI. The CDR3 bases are TGCACCAGCAGTGGGCAGGGGGGCGGCGAGCAGTACTTC. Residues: CTSSGQGGGEQYF.

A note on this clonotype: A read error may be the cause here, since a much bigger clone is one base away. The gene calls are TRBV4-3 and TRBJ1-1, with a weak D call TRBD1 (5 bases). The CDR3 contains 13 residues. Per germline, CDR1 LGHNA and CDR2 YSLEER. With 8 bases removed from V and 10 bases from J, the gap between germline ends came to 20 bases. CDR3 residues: CASGDGTHGGAFF. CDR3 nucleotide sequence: TGCGCCAGCGGCGACGGGACGCATGGTGGAGCTTTCTTT.

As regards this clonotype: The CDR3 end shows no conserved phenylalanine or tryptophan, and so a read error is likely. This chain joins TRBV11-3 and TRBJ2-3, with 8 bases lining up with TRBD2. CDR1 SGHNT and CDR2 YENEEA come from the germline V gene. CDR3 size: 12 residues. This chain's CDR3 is CASSLGGRTQYS. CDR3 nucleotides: TGTGCCAGCAGTTTAGGCGGGAGGACGCAGTATTCT.

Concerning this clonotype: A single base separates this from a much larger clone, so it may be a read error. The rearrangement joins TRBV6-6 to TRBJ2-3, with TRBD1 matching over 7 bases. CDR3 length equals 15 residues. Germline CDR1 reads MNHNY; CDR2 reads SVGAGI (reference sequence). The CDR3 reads CTSSNPGTETYTQYF. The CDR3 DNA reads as TGTACCAGCAGTAACCCCGGGACAGAGACTTATACGCAGTATTTT.

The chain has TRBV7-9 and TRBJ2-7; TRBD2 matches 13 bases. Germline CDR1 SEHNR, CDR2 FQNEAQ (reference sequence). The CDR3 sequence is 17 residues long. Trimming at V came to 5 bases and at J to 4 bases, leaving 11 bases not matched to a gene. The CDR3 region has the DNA TGTGCCAGCAGCACAGACCCTGGGACTAGCGGGAAGTACGAGCAGTACTTC. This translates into CASSTDPGTSGKYEQYF.

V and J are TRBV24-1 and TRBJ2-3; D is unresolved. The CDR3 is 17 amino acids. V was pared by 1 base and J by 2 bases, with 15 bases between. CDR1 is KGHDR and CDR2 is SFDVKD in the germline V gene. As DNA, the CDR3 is TGTGCCACCAGTGATTTAGCCAGACTCCGGATCACAGATACGCAGTATTTT. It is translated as CATSDLARLRITDTQYF.

The CDR3 sequence is CASSLLLRDEQYF. CDR3 in DNA: TGTGCCAGCAGCCTTCTGCTCCGGGACGAGCAGTACTTC. The chain is built from TRBV5-5 and TRBJ2-7, with unresolved D. The V and J ends lost 4 bases and 5 bases respectively, with 13 bases between them. The CDR3 covers 13 residues. Germline V gene sequence: CDR1 SGHKS, CDR2 YYEKEE (reference sequence). Looking up the rest from reference TRBV5-5 and TRBJ2-7 gives the full variable domain: DAGVTQSPTHLIKTRGQQVTLRCSPISGHKSVSWYQQVLGQGPQFIFQYYEKEERGRGNFPDRFSARQFPNYSSELNVNALLLGDSALYLCASSLLLRDEQYFGPGTRLTVT.

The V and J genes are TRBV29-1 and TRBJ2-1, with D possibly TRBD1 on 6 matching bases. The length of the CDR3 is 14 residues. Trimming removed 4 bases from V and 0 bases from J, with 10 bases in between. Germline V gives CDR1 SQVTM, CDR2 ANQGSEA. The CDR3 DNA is TGCAGCGTTGCAGGGGCTAGCTCCTACAATGAGCAGTTCTTC. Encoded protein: CSVAGASSYNEQFF.

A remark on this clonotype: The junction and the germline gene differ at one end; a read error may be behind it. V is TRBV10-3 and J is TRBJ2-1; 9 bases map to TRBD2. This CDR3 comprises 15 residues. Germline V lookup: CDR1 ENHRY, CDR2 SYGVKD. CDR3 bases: TGTGCCATCAGGCCGGGACTAGCAGGAGTCAATGAGCAGCTCTTC. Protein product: CAIRPGLAGVNEQLF.

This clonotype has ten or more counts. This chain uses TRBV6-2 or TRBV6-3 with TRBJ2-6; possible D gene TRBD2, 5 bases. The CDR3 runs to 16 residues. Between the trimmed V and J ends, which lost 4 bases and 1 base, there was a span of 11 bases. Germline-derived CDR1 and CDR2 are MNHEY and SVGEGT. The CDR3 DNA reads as TGTGCCAGCAGTTCGCCCCCGGGGTCTGGGGCCAACGTCCTGACTTTC. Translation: CASSSPPGSGANVLTF.

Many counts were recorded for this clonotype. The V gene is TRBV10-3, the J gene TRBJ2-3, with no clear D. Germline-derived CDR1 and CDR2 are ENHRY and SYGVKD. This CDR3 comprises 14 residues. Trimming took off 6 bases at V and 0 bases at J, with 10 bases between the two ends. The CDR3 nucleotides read TGTGCCATCAGCGTGAGTCGTAGCACAGATACGCAGTATTTT. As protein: CAISVSRSTDTQYF.

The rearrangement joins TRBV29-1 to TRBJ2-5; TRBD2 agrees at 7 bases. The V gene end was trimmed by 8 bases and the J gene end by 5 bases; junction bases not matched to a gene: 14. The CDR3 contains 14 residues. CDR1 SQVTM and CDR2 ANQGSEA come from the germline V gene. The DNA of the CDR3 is TGCAGCATCGGTGGACTAGTGGGATCTGAGACCCAGTACTTC. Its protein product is CSIGGLVGSETQYF.

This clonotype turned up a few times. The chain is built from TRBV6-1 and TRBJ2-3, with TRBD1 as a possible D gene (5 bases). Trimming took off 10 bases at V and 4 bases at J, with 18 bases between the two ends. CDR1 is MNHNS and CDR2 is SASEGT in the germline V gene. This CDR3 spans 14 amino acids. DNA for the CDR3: TGTGCCACCATGCGCCAGGGTTTAGCAGATACGCAGTATTTT. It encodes CATMRQGLADTQYF.

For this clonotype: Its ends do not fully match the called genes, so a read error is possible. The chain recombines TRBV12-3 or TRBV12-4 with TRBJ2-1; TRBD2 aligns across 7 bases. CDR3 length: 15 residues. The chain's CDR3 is CASRWTSRVANEHFF. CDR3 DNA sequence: TGTGCCAGCAGATGGACTAGTAGGGTCGCCAATGAGCACTTCTTC.

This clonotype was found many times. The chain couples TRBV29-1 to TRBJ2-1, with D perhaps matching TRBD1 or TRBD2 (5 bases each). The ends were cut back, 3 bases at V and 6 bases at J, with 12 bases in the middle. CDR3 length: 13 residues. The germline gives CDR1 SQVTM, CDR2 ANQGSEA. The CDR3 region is CSVEGDLANEQFF. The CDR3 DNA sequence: TGCAGCGTTGAGGGGGATCTGGCCAATGAGCAGTTCTTC.

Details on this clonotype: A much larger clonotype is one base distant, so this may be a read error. CDR3 DNA sequence: TGTGCCAGCAGCTTGGCCGGCAGAGCCAACAATGAGCAGTCCTTC. This gives the protein CASSLAGRANNEQSF. The V call is TRBV5-6, the J call TRBJ2-1; D remains unclear. The CDR3 sequence is 15 residues long. Germline V gene data show CDR1 as SGHDT and CDR2 as YYEEEE.

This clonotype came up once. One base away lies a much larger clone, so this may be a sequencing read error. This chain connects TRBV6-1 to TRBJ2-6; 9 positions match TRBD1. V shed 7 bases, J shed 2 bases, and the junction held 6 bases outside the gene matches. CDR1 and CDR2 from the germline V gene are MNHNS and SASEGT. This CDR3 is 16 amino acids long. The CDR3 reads CASTRDRATGANVLTF. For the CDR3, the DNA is TGTGCCAGCACCCGGGACAGGGCTACTGGGGCCAACGTCCTGACTTTC.

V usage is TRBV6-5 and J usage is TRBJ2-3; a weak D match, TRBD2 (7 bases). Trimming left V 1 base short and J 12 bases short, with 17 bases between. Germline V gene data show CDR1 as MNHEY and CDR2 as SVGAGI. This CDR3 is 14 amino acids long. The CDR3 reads CASSYWGGAGTQYF. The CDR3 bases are TGTGCCAGCAGTTACTGGGGGGGGGCGGGTACACAGTATTTT.